This TCR beta chain was retrieved from a study of identical twins. TCRdb redid the calling of the 5' RACE reads with MiXCR, one entry per CDR3 protein. The sample lists 520,000 or so distinct CDR3 sequences, less than 25% occurring once. These same records also appear under a second study, on T cells expressing NK-cell markers. That investigation notes: Seven HCMV-seropositive donors and one seronegative donor made up the eight sequenced donors.

The sequenced sample consisted of CD4+ T cells sorted from blood. The clonotype comes from a woman aged 18-30 years in good health.

The CDR3 nucleotides read TGTGCCATCACGGCTAGCGGGGGAGAGAACACCGGGGAGCTGTTTTTT. This translates into CAITASGGENTGELFF. The chain carries TRBV10-3 and TRBJ2-2; 10 nucleotides align to TRBD2. There are 16 residues in the CDR3. Per germline, CDR1 ENHRY and CDR2 SYGVKD. V was pared by 7 bases and J by 1 base, with 6 bases of the junction left unmatched.